These T cell receptor beta chains were read from a single sample in a study of T cells expressing NK-cell markers. TCRdb re-called the 5' RACE reads, yielding one record per CDR3 amino acid sequence without DNA. This repertoire includes a few hundred thousand distinct CDR3 sequences. What was sequenced was blood T cells: a sorted CD56 or NKG2C T cell subset, CD4+ or CD8+ T cells, or bulk PBMC T cells (not recorded which). The origin of the receptors is a man between 18 and 69 years old in good health. Both conserved end residues are part of each CDR3.

cdr3_length j_call v_call cdr3_aa
14 TRBJ2-3 TRBV9 CASGGLAGADTQYF
12 TRBJ2-5 TRBV6-1 CASSEERKTQYF
17 TRBJ2-3 TRBV3-1 CASPATTAGGGTDTQYF
14 TRBJ2-7 TRBV11-2 CASSSWNGIYEQYF
15 TRBJ1-3 TRBV4-2 CASSQVGRSGNTIYF
15 TRBJ2-1 TRBV23-1 CASSQERDTYNEQFF
15 TRBJ2-3 TRBV5-1 CASSLVVGAADTQYF
15 TRBJ1-5 TRBV12-3/TRBV12-4 CASSSHQGGNQPQHF
14 TRBJ1-5 TRBV9 CASSALSGHQPQHF
13 TRBJ1-2 TRBV5-1 CASSPEQGSGYTF
15 TRBJ2-3 TRBV7-9 CASSLILAETDTQYF
16 TRBJ1-1 TRBV6-5 CASSSGRSTLNTEAFF
13 TRBJ1-2 TRBV12-3/TRBV12-4 CASSLTRSYGYTF
15 TRBJ2-5 TRBV5-1 CASSLGRAVQETQYF
18 TRBJ2-3 TRBV24-1 CATSEYVTSGGHTDTQYF
15 TRBJ1-2 TRBV20-1 CSAGIPGQGSLGYTF
13 TRBJ2-5 TRBV30 CAWTRDYQETQYF
15 TRBJ1-6 TRBV20-1 CSATLQGAYNSPLHF
16 TRBJ2-1 TRBV11-2 CASSPATTSRYNEQFF
16 TRBJ2-7 TRBV5-1 CASSLDREDRAYEQYF
13 TRBJ2-5 TRBV7-2 CATQDWREETQYF
19 TRBJ2-1 TRBV4-1 CASSHPGLAGGPGRNEQFF
17 TRBJ2-2 TRBV6-5 CASSYSGRGRPTGELFF
15 TRBJ2-3 TRBV7-9 CASSLRKQGQDTQYF
14 TRBJ2-2 TRBV7-2 CASSLSGDTGELFF
16 TRBJ1-1 TRBV7-8 CASSLVGANLNTEAFF
16 TRBJ1-1 TRBV7-2 CASSPPRRGRNTEAFF
13 TRBJ1-2 TRBV7-2 CASSLDRAGGYTF